The clone carrying this T cell receptor beta chain was seen repeatedly, ten times or more. In the library, each TCR cDNA molecule bore its own unique molecular identifier. Using its own MiXCR run on the 5' RACE reads, TCRdb lists one record per CDR3 protein. This table holds some 70,000 distinct CDR3 sequences, less than 15% found once. This entry belongs to a study of spatial heterogeneity in lung cancer. Sample time point: sample taken at primary tumor resection. Whole RNA, which was extracted from tumor, nontumor lung tissue or frozen PBMC, was sequenced without any cell sorting. The TCR originated in a male donor with early-stage non-small cell lung cancer. The material was PBMCs, obtained at surgery.

CDR3 residues: CASSLDGGDGVSGYTF. The CDR3 DNA is TGCGCCAGCAGCTTGGATGGCGGGGACGGGGTGTCTGGCTACACCTTC. The chain links TRBV5-1 to TRBJ1-2, with D maybe TRBD1 (5 bases). Germline V gene lookup returns CDR1 SGHRS and CDR2 YFSETQ. V was cut by 0 bases and J by 7 bases, with 19 bases left in between. The CDR3 sequence is 16 residues long.